This record concerns one T cell receptor beta chain sequence. The data were taken from a study of cytomegalovirus exposure and HLA in healthy donors. The CDR3 runs 13 residues. With 2 bases removed from V and 8 bases from J, the gap between germline ends came to 8 bases. CDR1 SGHKS and CDR2 YYEKEE come from the germline V gene (reference sequence). Data came from immunoSEQ multiplex PCR; TCRdb stores just in-frame clones and leaves some out. Among under 200,000 clones listed, 96% were seen once. Sequenced: PBMCs. This clonotype was obtained from a woman between 18 and 30 years old in good health and CMV-seronegative. The chain carries TRBV5-5 and TRBJ1-6; TRBD1 might be the D (5 bases). The CDR3 region is CASSLRGDSPLHF. CDR3 sequence (DNA): TGTGCCAGCAGCTTAAGGGGTGATTCACCCCTCCACTTT.